The 27 T cell receptor beta chains presented below share a single source sample, sequenced in a study of blood T cell repertoires in COVID-19. Assay: immunoSEQ multiplex PCR; the TCRdb copy retains only in-frame clones and omits some. The sample carries some 100,000 clones, roughly 86% recorded once. Sequenced sample: peripheral blood. The receptors come from a woman aged 55-75 years with acute or convalescent COVID-19.

The genes are TRBV7-9 and TRBJ1-1, with D perhaps matching TRBD1 (6 bases). V lost 5 bases to trimming and J lost 1 base, with 11 bases between them. Looked up from germline, CDR1 is SEHNR and CDR2 is FQNEAQ (reference sequence). This CDR3 spans 14 amino acids. CDR3 DNA sequence: TGTGCCAGCAGCCAGGGGACTACGAACACTGAAGCTTTCTTT. This codes for CASSQGTTNTEAFF.

The rearrangement joins TRBV19 to TRBJ2-3, with 7 nucleotides matching TRBD1. The trim removed 2 bases at V and 3 bases at J, leaving 5 bases unmatched. The CDR3 is made up of 15 amino acids. The V gene's germline CDR1 is LNHDA and CDR2 SQIVND (reference sequence). Written as DNA, the CDR3 is TGTGCCAGTAGTATACAGGGGGAGAGGACAGATACGCAGTATTTT. Amino acids: CASSIQGERTDTQYF.

V usage is TRBV27 and J usage is TRBJ2-7; TRBD1 might be the D (6 bases). CDR1 is MNHEY and CDR2 is SMNVEV in the germline V gene (reference sequence). V lost 3 bases to trimming and J lost 3 bases, with 12 bases between them. The CDR3 totals 14 residues. CDR3 in amino acids: CASSFRDKGYEQYF. DNA for the CDR3: TGTGCCAGCAGTTTCCGGGACAAGGGCTACGAGCAGTACTTC.

This clone was detected only once. The chain carries TRBV14 and TRBJ2-2, with D perhaps TRBD1 (7 bases). CDR1 and CDR2 from the germline V gene are SGHDN and FVKESK. Deletions cut 3 bases from V and 6 bases from J, with 11 bases between. CDR3 size: 14 residues. For the CDR3, the DNA is TGTGCCAGCAGCCACCTCAGGGGGGCCGGGGAGCTGTTTTTT. This sequence encodes CASSHLRGAGELFF.

The chain is built from TRBV2 and TRBJ1-5, with 8 bases identical to TRBD1. CDR3 size: 20 residues. After removal of 2 bases from V and 2 bases from J, the junction contained 17 bases not matched to a gene. Germline lookup yields CDR1 SNHLY and CDR2 FYNNEI. CDR3: CASSERGTRDRSSGNQPQHF. CDR3 bases: TGTGCCAGCAGTGAAAGAGGAACCCGGGACAGGTCTAGTGGCAATCAGCCCCAGCATTTT.

The CDR3 protein is CASTASGIETQYF. CDR3 DNA: TGTGCCAGCACCGCTAGCGGGATAGAGACCCAGTACTTC. The chain joins TRBV28 to TRBJ2-5; 9 bases are a match to TRBD2. This CDR3 is 13 amino acids long. Germline V gene sequence: CDR1 MDHEN, CDR2 SYDVKM. V trimming: 7 bases; J trimming: 4 bases; junction bases outside the gene matches: 4.

The V gene is TRBV30, the J gene TRBJ1-1; the match to TRBD1 covers 7 bases. The J segment lost 4 bases and the V segment lost 4 bases, leaving 9 bases of the junction unmatched. From germline, CDR1 is GTSNPN and CDR2 SVGIG (reference sequence). The CDR3 consists of 14 residues. The CDR3 DNA sequence: TGTGCCTGGACCCTAGGACAGGCAGTCACTGAAGCTTTCTTT. Protein product: CAWTLGQAVTEAFF.

The CDR3 coding sequence is TGTGCCAGCGCACCGGGACAGGTTTATTCACCCCTCCACTTT. It translates to CASAPGQVYSPLHF. The V call is TRBV19, the J call TRBJ1-6; 8 positions agree with TRBD1. CDR1 is LNHDA and CDR2 is SQIVND in the germline V gene (reference sequence). With V trimmed by 9 bases and J by 8 bases, 9 bases remained unmatched. This CDR3 contains 14 residues. Drawing the rest from reference TRBV19 and TRBJ1-6, the complete variable domain is DGGITQSPKYLFRKEGQNVTLSCEQNLNHDAMYWYRQDPGQGLRLIYYSQIVNDFQKGDIAEGYSVSREKKESFPLTVTSAQKNPTAFYLCASAPGQVYSPLHFGNGTRLTVT.

This clone has just one count. V usage is TRBV18 and J usage is TRBJ2-1; the match to TRBD2 covers 7 bases. The V gene end was trimmed by 6 bases and the J gene end by 3 bases; junction bases not matched to a gene: 11. Germline CDR1 KGHSH, CDR2 LQKENI. The CDR3 has 16 amino acids. The CDR3 nucleotides are TGTGCCAGCTCCCCCCGTGAGCGGGAAAGCTACAATGAGCAGTTCTTC. Protein product: CASSPRERESYNEQFF. Full variable domain (remainder filled in from reference TRBV18 and TRBJ2-1): NAGVMQNPRHLVRRRGQEARLRCSPMKGHSHVYWYRQLPEEGLKFMVYLQKENIIDESGMPKERFSAEFPKEGPSILRIQQVVRGDSAAYFCASSPRERESYNEQFFGPGTRLTVL.

The chain carries TRBV3-1 (or the pseudogene TRBV3-2) and TRBJ2-1; 7 bases are shared with TRBD1. Trimming cost V 2 bases and J 7 bases; bases outside gene matches: 8. Germline V gene sequence: CDR1 LGHDT, CDR2 YNNKEL (reference sequence). There are 15 residues in the CDR3. This chain's CDR3 is CASSQRQGNKNEQFF. The CDR3 bases are TGTGCCAGCAGCCAACGACAGGGTAATAAGAATGAGCAGTTCTTC.

The chain has TRBV6-2 or TRBV6-3 and TRBJ2-7; tentatively, D is TRBD2 (6 bases). V dropped 0 bases and J dropped 2 bases, with 17 bases sitting between them. The CDR3 has 17 amino acids. Germline values: CDR1 MNHEY, CDR2 SVGEGT. CDR3 sequence reads: CASSYSARLRTTYEQYF. The CDR3 DNA is TGTGCCAGCAGTTACTCGGCTCGTTTAAGGACTACCTACGAGCAGTACTTC.

The chain employs TRBV5-1 and TRBJ1-5, with D perhaps matching TRBD1 (6 bases). The CDR3 totals 15 residues. Germline V CDR1 and CDR2: SGHRS, YFSETQ. V dropped 0 bases and J dropped 1 base, with 8 bases sitting between them. The DNA of the CDR3 is TGCGCCAGCAGCTTGGGGGGGCTGAGCAATCAGCCCCAGCATTTT. Amino acids: CASSLGGLSNQPQHF. Filled out from reference TRBV5-1 and TRBJ1-5, the complete variable domain reads KAGVTQTPRYLIKTRGQQVTLSCSPISGHRSVSWYQQTPGQGLQFLFEYFSETQRNKGNFPGRFSGRQFSNSRSEMNVSTLELGDSALYLCASSLGGLSNQPQHFGDGTRLSIL.

The chain employs TRBV7-9 and TRBJ1-1; 7 nucleotides agree with TRBD1. CDR1 SEHNR and CDR2 FQNEAQ come from the germline V gene (reference sequence). V shed 5 bases, J shed 5 bases, and the junction held 11 bases outside the gene matches. The CDR3 spans 15 residues. The CDR3 reads CASSRVTGMRTEAFF. DNA of the CDR3: TGTGCCAGCAGCCGCGTGACAGGGATGAGGACTGAAGCTTTCTTT.

The V call is TRBV27, the J call TRBJ2-1; D is perhaps TRBD1 (5 bases). The CDR3 contains 12 residues. The ends were cut back, 9 bases at V and 5 bases at J, with 11 bases in the middle. Germline V gene data show CDR1 as MNHEY and CDR2 as SMNVEV (reference sequence). CDR3 residues: CASSQANNEQFF. The CDR3 nucleotides are TGTGCCAGTTCACAGGCGAACAATGAGCAGTTCTTC.

This chain links TRBV5-1 with TRBJ1-3; no clear D gene. The CDR3 consists of 12 residues. Germline V lookup: CDR1 SGHRS, CDR2 YFSETQ. Trimming shortened V by 4 bases and J by 2 bases, and 4 bases separated the two germline ends. CDR3 nucleotides: TGCGCCAGCAGCCCTCCTGGAAACACCATATATTTT. It is translated as CASSPPGNTIYF.

The chain employs TRBV6-1 and TRBJ1-4; D is uncertain. Germline V CDR1 and CDR2: MNHNS, SASEGT. The CDR3 is 15 residues long. The V end lost 3 bases, the J end lost 0 bases, and 8 bases lay between the germline ends. Here the CDR3 DNA reads TGTGCCAGCAGTGACCTATTTGCAACTAATGAAAAACTGTTTTTT. It codes for CASSDLFATNEKLFF.

The rearrangement links TRBV18 to TRBJ1-1, with TRBD1 as a possible D gene (5 bases). V lost 2 bases and J lost 0, with 10 bases in between. The germline CDR1 and CDR2 sequences are KGHSH and LQKENI. The CDR3 length is 15 residues. The CDR3 spells CASSPVQGVNTEAFF. The CDR3 coding sequence is TGTGCCAGCTCACCAGTTCAGGGTGTGAACACTGAAGCTTTCTTT. Complete variable domain (other parts from reference TRBV18 and TRBJ1-1): NAGVMQNPRHLVRRRGQEARLRCSPMKGHSHVYWYRQLPEEGLKFMVYLQKENIIDESGMPKERFSAEFPKEGPSILRIQQVVRGDSAAYFCASSPVQGVNTEAFFGQGTRLTVV.

This rearrangement joins TRBV6-5 to TRBJ2-1; D is ambiguous. This CDR3 is built from 15 residues. Germline CDR1 reads MNHEY; CDR2 reads SVGAGI. V was pared by 0 bases and J by 2 bases, with 8 bases between. For the CDR3, the DNA is TGTGCCAGCAGTTACTCGTCCCGGGCCTACAATGAGCAGTTCTTC. Translation: CASSYSSRAYNEQFF.

The rearrangement uses TRBV2 and TRBJ2-7; 8 positions agree with TRBD1. Germline V gene sequence: CDR1 SNHLY, CDR2 FYNNEI. This CDR3 has 14 residues. After removal of 7 bases from V and 1 base from J, the junction contained 6 bases not matched to a gene. Here the CDR3 DNA reads TGTGCCAGCACTTCCGGGACAGGATCCTACGAGCAGTACTTC. This gives the protein CASTSGTGSYEQYF. The variable domain in full, completed from reference TRBV2 and TRBJ2-7, reads EPEVTQTPSHQVTQMGQEVILRCVPISNHLYFYWYRQILGQKVEFLVSFYNNEISEKSEIFDDQFSVERPDGSNFTLKIRSTKLEDSAMYFCASTSGTGSYEQYFGPGTRLTVT.

Only a few counts were recorded for this clone. The V gene is TRBV5-1, the J gene TRBJ1-4, with TRBD1 matching over 10 bases. The trim removed 3 bases at V and 7 bases at J, leaving 9 bases unmatched. Germline V gene lookup returns CDR1 SGHRS and CDR2 YFSETQ. This CDR3 comprises 16 residues. CDR3 nucleotide sequence: TGCGCCAGCAGCTCCGGACAGGGGGGACAAATTGAAAAACTGTTTTTT. Amino acid sequence: CASSSGQGGQIEKLFF.

Comments on this clone: At the DNA level, this CDR3 is encoded by other sequences in the same sample as well. The gene calls are TRBV20-1 and TRBJ1-2; 8 bases are a match to TRBD1. CDR1 is DFQATT and CDR2 is SNEGSKA in the germline V gene (reference sequence). V trimming: 5 bases; J trimming: 6 bases; junction bases outside the gene matches: 2. This CDR3 comprises 11 residues. CDR3 loop: CSARQGNGYTF. CDR3 bases: TGCAGTGCTCGACAGGGGAATGGCTACACCTTC.

This CDR3 reads CATSRPATGGGQPQHF. The CDR3 nucleotides are TGTGCCACCAGCAGACCCGCGACAGGCGGGGGTCAGCCCCAGCATTTT. The chain combines TRBV15 with TRBJ1-5; tentatively, D is TRBD1 (6 bases). The CDR3 length is 16 residues. Germline values: CDR1 LNHNV, CDR2 YYDKDF (reference sequence). The V and J ends lost 2 bases and 6 bases respectively, with 17 bases between them.

The V gene is TRBV4-2, the J gene TRBJ2-1, with 12 bases that match TRBD2. V shed 0 bases, J shed 9 bases, and the junction held 6 bases outside the gene matches. The germline V gene encodes CDR1 LGHNA and CDR2 YNFKEQ. CDR3 length: 16 residues. CDR3: CASSQDPTSGSGEQFF. Here the CDR3 DNA reads TGTGCCAGCAGCCAAGATCCGACTAGCGGGAGTGGTGAGCAGTTCTTC.

CDR3 sequence (DNA): TGTGCCAGCTCACCGGCGGCAGGGGGAAATAATTCACCCCTCCACTTT. Protein product: CASSPAAGGNNSPLHF. The chain uses TRBV18 and TRBJ1-6; 7 bases align to TRBD1. The junction had 7 bases not matched to a gene; V was cut back by 3 bases and J by 5 bases. CDR1 is KGHSH and CDR2 is LQKENI in the germline V gene. CDR3 length equals 16 residues. Using reference TRBV18 and TRBJ1-6 for the parts outside the CDR3, the full variable domain is NAGVMQNPRHLVRRRGQEARLRCSPMKGHSHVYWYRQLPEEGLKFMVYLQKENIIDESGMPKERFSAEFPKEGPSILRIQQVVRGDSAAYFCASSPAAGGNNSPLHFGNGTRLTVT.

The chain couples TRBV9 to TRBJ2-1; D possibly corresponds to TRBD2 (6 bases). Trimming pared 4 bases from V and 7 bases from J, leaving 12 bases between. In germline, CDR1 is SGDLS, CDR2 YYNGEE. This CDR3 contains 13 residues. CDR3 amino acids: CASSSPAGNEQFF. CDR3 in DNA: TGTGCCAGCAGCTCGCCGGCGGGGAATGAGCAGTTCTTC.

The V and J genes are TRBV7-2 and TRBJ1-1; D not certain. CDR1 is SGHTA, CDR2 FQGNSA, per germline. The V end was cut by 5 bases, the J end by 7 bases, with 20 bases between. CDR3 length: 15 residues. The CDR3 DNA sequence: TGTGCCAGCAGCCCGCATTCCGGGATCTGGGGTGAAGCTTTCTTT. Translating gives CASSPHSGIWGEAFF.

This clone has a handful of counts. This rearrangement joins TRBV19 to TRBJ2-1; 9 nucleotides align to TRBD2. Unmatched junction bases numbered 9, after V lost 5 bases and J lost 4 bases. CDR3 length: 16 amino acids. Germline lookup yields CDR1 LNHDA and CDR2 SQIVND (reference sequence). The CDR3 loop is CASSGISSGAYNEQFF. The CDR3 region has the DNA TGTGCCAGTAGTGGTATCTCTAGCGGGGCTTACAATGAGCAGTTCTTC.